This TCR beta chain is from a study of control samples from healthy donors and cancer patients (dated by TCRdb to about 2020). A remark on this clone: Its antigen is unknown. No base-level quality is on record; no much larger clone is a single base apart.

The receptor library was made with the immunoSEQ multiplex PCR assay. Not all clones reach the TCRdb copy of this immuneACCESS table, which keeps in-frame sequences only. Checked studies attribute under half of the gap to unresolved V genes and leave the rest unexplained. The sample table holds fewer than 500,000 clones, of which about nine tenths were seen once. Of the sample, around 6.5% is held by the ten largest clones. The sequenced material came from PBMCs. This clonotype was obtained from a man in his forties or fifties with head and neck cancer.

In nucleotides, the sequence is TGTGCCAGCAGCTTGGCAGTACGGGGGTCAACCTACGAGCAGTACTTC. Translated, it reads CASSLAVRGSTYEQYF. The V and J segments used are TRBV5-6 and TRBJ2-7; matching of 6 bases hints at TRBD2 as the D gene. The CDR3 measures 16 amino acids from cysteine to phenylalanine. The DNA shown is the 48-base CDR3, in frame from base 1. CDR1 and CDR2, looked up from the germline V gene, are SGHDT and YYEEEE. V loses 0 bases, J loses 2 bases, and the germline ends lie 15 bases apart.